This T cell receptor (beta chain) comes out of a study of long-term antiretroviral therapy in people with HIV. The overall study: Collection of the earliest samples took place about a decade ahead of the 2015 immediate-ART recommendation. Whole-study findings and limits: Sampling of blood ran from about 2004 to 2018, and older ART regimens were possibly in use.

It was version v3.0 of the immunoSEQ assay that was run at survey level. A per-sample goal of roughly 40,000-55,000 T-cell genomes was targeted by sequencing. The assay was immunoSEQ multiplex PCR, and TCRdb's table has in-frame clones only and misses some. Of 20,000 to 30,000 clones in the sample, 65% to 90% were seen once. From each donor, at least one pre-ART PBMC sample and at least two post-ART PBMC samples were obtained. The CDR3 runs 15 residues. V was cut by 5 bases and J by 3 bases, with 16 bases left in between. CDR1 and CDR2 from the germline V gene are MDHEN and SYDVKM. In regard to this clone: What it binds is unknown.

This sample comprised unsorted PBMCs, obtained 3 years after starting antiretroviral therapy. V gene TRBV28 combines with J gene TRBJ2-5; the D gene is possibly TRBD1 (6 bases). The source is a man aged 50 to 60 with HIV. The CDR3 nucleotides are TGTGCCAGCAGTGGCCGACAGGACAGCGAAGAGACCCAGTACTTC. Translating it yields CASSGRQDSEETQYF.